The 7 T cell receptor delta chains given below trace back to one sample, sequenced in a study of Vδ1+ human thymocytes. Broader study findings: In the thymus, TRG and TRD repertoires looked highly polyclonal with Gaussian CDR3 lengths.

These receptors are not linked to any known antigen. Extracted RNA was reverse transcribed into cDNA. The CDR3 regions were amplified by multiplex PCR from V-gene primers to a constant-region primer. TCRdb ran CATT on the multiplex PCR reads. Counted here are more than 45,000 delta-chain clones, about 16% occurring once; the ten biggest clones make up about 0.38%. Input material: Vdelta1+ gamma-delta thymocytes from the thymus. Subset described: FACS-sorted CD3+ TCRalphabeta- TCRVdelta1+ TCRVdelta2- thymocytes. These TCRs come from a girl under three years old who had congenital heart surgery.

This chain joins TRDV1 and TRDJ1; tentatively, D is TRDD3 (6 bases). V dropped 4 bases and J dropped 4 bases, with 19 bases sitting between them. The CDR3 extends over 16 amino acids. Germline V CDR1 and CDR2: TSWWSYY, QGS. The CDR3 nucleotides read TGTGCTCTTGGGGTAACTGGAGGGATAACCGTCGATAAACTCATCTTT. This translates into CALGVTGGITVDKLIF.

This clone was seen a few times. V usage is TRDV1 and J usage is TRDJ1, with 8 bases that match TRDD3. V was clipped by 2 bases and J by 4 bases; unmatched bases: 24. The CDR3 covers 21 residues. Germline CDR1 and CDR2: TSWWSYY and QGS. In DNA, the CDR3 is TGTGCTCTTGGGGAAATAAATCTCCCTACCCAGGGGATACAGGTTAGCGATAAACTCATCTTT. Protein sequence: CALGEINLPTQGIQVSDKLIF.

This clone was observed a few times. The chain recombines TRDV1 with TRDJ1; 9 positions agree with TRDD3. The CDR3 spans 22 residues. CDR1 TSWWSYY and CDR2 QGS come from the germline V gene. Losses at the gene ends were 3 bases for V and 0 bases for J; bases not matched to a gene: 23. The DNA of the CDR3 is TGTGCTCTTGGGGACTCCCCCTCTACCAGTACTGGGGGACCCGCGTACACCGATAAACTCATCTTT. This translates into CALGDSPSTSTGGPAYTDKLIF.

This clone was found a few times. The rearrangement links TRDV1 to TRDJ1; TRDD2 matches at 9 bases. CDR1 is TSWWSYY and CDR2 is QGS in the germline V gene. The CDR3 consists of 19 residues. V shed 1 base, J shed 7 bases, and the junction held 19 bases outside the gene matches. CDR3 nucleotide sequence: TGTGCTCTTGGGGAACCTCGGCCTTCCTACCTTCCCAGCCCTCTTAAACTCATCTTT. Translation: CALGEPRPSYLPSPLKLIF.

The chain combines TRDV1 with TRDJ1; the match to TRDD3 covers 7 bases. From germline, CDR1 is TSWWSYY and CDR2 QGS. The J segment lost 5 bases and the V segment lost 4 bases, leaving 19 bases of the junction unmatched. The CDR3 sequence is 18 residues long. CDR3 sequence reads: CALGAQELGGSCKDKLIF. CDR3 bases: TGTGCTCTTGGGGCCCAAGAGCTGGGGGGATCCTGTAAGGATAAACTCATCTTT.

In its sample, this clone was seen a few times. The chain uses TRDV1 and TRDJ1; D remains ambiguous. The V and J ends lost 4 bases and 2 bases respectively, with 14 bases between them. Germline V lookup: CDR1 TSWWSYY, CDR2 QGS. This CDR3 spans 15 amino acids. The DNA of the CDR3 is TGTGCTCTTGGGGGAAGAAGTAACGGGACCGATAAACTCATCTTT. Its protein product is CALGGRSNGTDKLIF.

There are a few counts of this clone. The chain is built from TRDV1 and TRDJ1, with 9 nucleotides matching TRDD3. The germline CDR1 and CDR2 sequences are TSWWSYY and QGS. This CDR3 spans 21 amino acids. Trimming took 4 bases from V and 4 from J; bases not matched to a gene: 25. The CDR3 loop reads CALGATSPYEAWGIEVDKLIF. CDR3 nucleotides: TGTGCTCTTGGGGCCACGAGTCCCTACGAAGCCTGGGGGATCGAGGTCGATAAACTCATCTTT.